This T cell receptor beta chain was obtained from a study of CD8+ T cells in alopecia areata. Sorted populations comprised CD4+ and CD8+ T cells obtained from PBMCs. The length of the CDR3 is 13 residues. Trimming pared 3 bases from V and 1 base from J, leaving 7 bases between. CDR1 is SQVTM and CDR2 is ANQGSEA in the germline V gene. As the sequencing template, cDNA was produced by extracting RNA and reverse transcribing it. Sequencing was performed with immunoSEQ multiplex PCR; in TCRdb, only in-frame clones are kept and a portion is missing. The sample records 200,000 to 250,000 clones, roughly three fifths being singletons. This clone was recorded once. What it binds is unknown. Study-level points and caveats: Mice showed TCR sharing more clearly than patients did, possibly owing to HLA. Normal-skin resident alphabeta T cells also appear among scalp sample sequences.

The chain uses TRBV29-1 and TRBJ2-1; D gene unclear. Sequencing was done on a sample of CD8+ T cells sorted from blood. This clonotype was sampled from a human donor in good health. DNA for the CDR3: TGCAGCGTTGATAGAGATTCCTACAATGAGCAGTTCTTC. Translated: CSVDRDSYNEQFF.